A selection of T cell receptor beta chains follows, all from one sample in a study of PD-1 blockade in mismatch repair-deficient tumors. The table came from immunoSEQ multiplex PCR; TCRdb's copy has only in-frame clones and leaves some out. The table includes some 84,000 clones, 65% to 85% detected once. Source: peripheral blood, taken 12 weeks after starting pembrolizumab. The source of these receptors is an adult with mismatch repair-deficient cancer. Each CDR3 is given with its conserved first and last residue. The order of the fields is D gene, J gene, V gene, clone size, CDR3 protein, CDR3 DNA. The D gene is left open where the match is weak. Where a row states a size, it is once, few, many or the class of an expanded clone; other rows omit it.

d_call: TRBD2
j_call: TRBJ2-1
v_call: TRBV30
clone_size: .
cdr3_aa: CAWRLAGGIYNEQFF
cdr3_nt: TGTGCCTGGAGACTAGCGGGAGGGATTTACAATGAGCAGTTCTTC

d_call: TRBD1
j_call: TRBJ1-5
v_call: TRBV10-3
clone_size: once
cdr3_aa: CAISTTGDQPQHF
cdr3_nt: TGTGCCATCAGTACCACAGGGGATCAGCCCCAGCATTTT

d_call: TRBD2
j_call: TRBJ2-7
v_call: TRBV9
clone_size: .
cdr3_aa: CASSVGASGPYEQYF
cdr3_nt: TGTGCCAGCAGCGTAGGGGCTAGCGGACCCTACGAGCAGTACTTC

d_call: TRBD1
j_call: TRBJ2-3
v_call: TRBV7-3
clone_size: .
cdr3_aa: CASSASQGTDTQYF
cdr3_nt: TGTGCCAGCAGCGCGTCACAGGGGACAGATACGCAGTATTTT

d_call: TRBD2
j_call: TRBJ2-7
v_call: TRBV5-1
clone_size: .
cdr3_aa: CASSLVASGSYEQYF
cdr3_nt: TGCGCCAGCAGCTTGGTGGCTAGCGGGAGCTACGAGCAGTACTTC

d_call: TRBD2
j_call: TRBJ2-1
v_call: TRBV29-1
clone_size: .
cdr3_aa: CSARPYSGRNNEQFF
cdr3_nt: TGCAGCGCGAGGCCCTATAGCGGGAGAAACAATGAGCAGTTCTTC

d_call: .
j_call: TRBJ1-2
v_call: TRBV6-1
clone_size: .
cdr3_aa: CASSEEMVVDYGYTF
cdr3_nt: TGTGCCAGCAGTGAAGAAATGGTGGTAGACTATGGCTACACCTTC

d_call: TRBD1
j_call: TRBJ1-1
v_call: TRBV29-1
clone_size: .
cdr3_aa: CSVGLQGVAEAFF
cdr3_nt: TGCAGCGTTGGTCTGCAGGGGGTAGCTGAAGCTTTCTTT

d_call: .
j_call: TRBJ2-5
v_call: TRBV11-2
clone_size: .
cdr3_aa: CASSPQAGAETQYF
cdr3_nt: TGTGCCAGCAGCCCCCAGGCGGGGGCGGAGACCCAGTACTTC

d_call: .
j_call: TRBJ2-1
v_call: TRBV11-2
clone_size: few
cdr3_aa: CASSLGGTQGFF
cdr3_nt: TGTGCCAGCAGCTTAGGAGGGACCCAGGGGTTCTTC

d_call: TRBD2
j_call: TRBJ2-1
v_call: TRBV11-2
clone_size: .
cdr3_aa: CASTPVGGGHYNEQFF
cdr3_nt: TGTGCCAGCACCCCCGTCGGGGGAGGGCACTACAATGAGCAGTTCTTC

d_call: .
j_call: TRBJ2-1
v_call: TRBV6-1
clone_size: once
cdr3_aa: CASSEVLDSFYNEQFF
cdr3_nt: TGTGCCAGCAGTGAAGTCCTTGACTCCTTCTACAATGAGCAGTTCTTC

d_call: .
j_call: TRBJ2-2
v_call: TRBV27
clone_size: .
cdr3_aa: CASRLGSNTGELFF
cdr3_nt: TGTGCCAGCAGACTAGGCAGTAACACCGGGGAGCTGTTTTTT

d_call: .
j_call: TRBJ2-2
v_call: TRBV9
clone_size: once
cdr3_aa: CASSVEGTTGELFF
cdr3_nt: TGTGCCAGCAGCGTAGAAGGGACCACCGGGGAGCTGTTTTTT

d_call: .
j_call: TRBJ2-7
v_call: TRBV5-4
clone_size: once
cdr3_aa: CASSLKVSSYEQYF
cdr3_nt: TGTGCCAGCAGCTTGAAGGTTAGCTCCTACGAGCAGTACTTC

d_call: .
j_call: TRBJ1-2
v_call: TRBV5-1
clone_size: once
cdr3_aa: CASSLQGLGYGYTF
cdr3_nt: TGCGCCAGCAGCTTGCAGGGGCTCGGCTATGGCTACACCTTC

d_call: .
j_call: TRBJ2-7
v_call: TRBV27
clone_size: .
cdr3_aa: CASRISSVQYF
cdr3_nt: TGTGCCAGCAGGATTTCGAGCGTGCAGTACTTC

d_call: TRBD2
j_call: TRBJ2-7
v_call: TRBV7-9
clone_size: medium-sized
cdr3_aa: CASSRGLLFDYEQYF
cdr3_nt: TGTGCCAGCAGCCGGGGACTACTCTTTGACTACGAGCAGTACTTC

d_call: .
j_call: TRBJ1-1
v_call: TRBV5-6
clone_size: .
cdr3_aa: CASSPQAGMNTEAFF
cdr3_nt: TGTGCCAGCAGTCCCCAAGCAGGAATGAACACTGAAGCTTTCTTT

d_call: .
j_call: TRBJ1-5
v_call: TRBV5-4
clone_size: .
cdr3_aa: CASSLDRSGPQHF
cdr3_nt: TGTGCCAGCAGCTTGGACAGATCGGGGCCCCAGCATTTT

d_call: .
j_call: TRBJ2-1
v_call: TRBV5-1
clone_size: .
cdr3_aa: CASSLVSGASSYNEQFF
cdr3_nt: TGCGCCAGCAGCTTGGTATCTGGCGCGAGCTCCTACAATGAGCAGTTCTTC

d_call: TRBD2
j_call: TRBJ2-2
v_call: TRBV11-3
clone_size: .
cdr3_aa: CASSLPAGVNTGELFF
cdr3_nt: TGTGCCAGCAGCTTACCAGCGGGAGTAAACACCGGGGAGCTGTTTTTT

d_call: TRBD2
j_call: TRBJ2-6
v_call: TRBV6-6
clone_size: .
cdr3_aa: CASSPRGDSGANVLTF
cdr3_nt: TGTGCCAGCAGTCCCCGGGGGGACTCTGGGGCCAACGTCCTGACTTTC

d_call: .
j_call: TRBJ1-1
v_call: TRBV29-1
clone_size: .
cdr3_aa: CSVGSGLTEAFF
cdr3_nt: TGCAGCGTTGGGTCGGGCCTGACTGAAGCTTTCTTT

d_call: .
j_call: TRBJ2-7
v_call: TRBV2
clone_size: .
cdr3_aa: CASSGEPYEQYF
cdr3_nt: TGTGCCAGCAGTGGCGAGCCCTACGAGCAGTACTTC

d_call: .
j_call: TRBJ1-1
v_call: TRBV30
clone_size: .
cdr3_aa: CAWTPLNTEAFF
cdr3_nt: TGTGCCTGGACTCCCCTGAACACTGAAGCTTTCTTT

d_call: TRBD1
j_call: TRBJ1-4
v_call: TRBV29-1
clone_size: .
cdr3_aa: CSVEEVAGGYEKLFF
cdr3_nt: TGCAGCGTTGAAGAAGTAGCAGGGGGATACGAAAAACTGTTTTTT

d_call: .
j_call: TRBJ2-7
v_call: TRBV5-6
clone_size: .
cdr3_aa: CASSRTYEQYF
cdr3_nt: TGTGCCAGCAGCCGAACCTACGAGCAGTACTTC

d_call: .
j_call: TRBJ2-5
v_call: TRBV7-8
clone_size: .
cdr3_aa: CASHDSGGETQYF
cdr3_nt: TGTGCCAGCCACGACAGCGGAGGAGAGACCCAGTACTTC

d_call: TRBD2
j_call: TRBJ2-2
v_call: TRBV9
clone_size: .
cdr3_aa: CASSAPGTTPGELFF
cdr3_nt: TGTGCCAGCAGCGCGCCGGGGACTACCCCCGGGGAGCTGTTTTTT

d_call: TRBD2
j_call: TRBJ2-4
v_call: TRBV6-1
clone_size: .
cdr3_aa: CASSTPRGENIQYF
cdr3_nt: TGTGCGAGCAGTACCCCCCGGGGGGAAAACATTCAGTACTTC

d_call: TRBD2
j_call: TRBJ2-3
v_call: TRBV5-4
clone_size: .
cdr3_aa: CASSHRLAGSTDTQYF
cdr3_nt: TGTGCCAGCAGCCATCGACTAGCGGGCAGCACAGATACGCAGTATTTT

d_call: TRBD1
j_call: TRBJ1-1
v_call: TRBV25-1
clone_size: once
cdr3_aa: CASRETGGATEAFF
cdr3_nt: TGTGCCAGCAGAGAGACAGGGGGCGCCACTGAAGCTTTCTTT

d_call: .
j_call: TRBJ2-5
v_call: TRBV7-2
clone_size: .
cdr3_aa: CASSLASETQYF
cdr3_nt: TGTGCCAGCAGCTTAGCGTCGGAGACCCAGTACTTC

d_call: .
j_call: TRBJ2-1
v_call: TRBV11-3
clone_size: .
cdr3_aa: CASSSLGVANEQFF
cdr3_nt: TGTGCCAGCAGCTCGCTGGGGGTAGCCAATGAGCAGTTCTTC

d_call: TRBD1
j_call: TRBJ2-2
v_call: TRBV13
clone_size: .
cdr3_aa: CASLGTGATGELFF
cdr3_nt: TGTGCCAGCTTAGGGACAGGAGCCACCGGGGAGCTGTTTTTT

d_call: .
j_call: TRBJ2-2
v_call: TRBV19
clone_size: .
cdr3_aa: CASSIGRFTGELFF
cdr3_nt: TGTGCCAGTAGTATTGGAAGGTTCACCGGGGAGCTGTTTTTT

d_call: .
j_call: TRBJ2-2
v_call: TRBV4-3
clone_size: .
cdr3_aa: CASSLGPTGTGELFF
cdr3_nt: TGCGCCAGCAGTCTCGGTCCGACAGGCACCGGGGAGCTGTTTTTT

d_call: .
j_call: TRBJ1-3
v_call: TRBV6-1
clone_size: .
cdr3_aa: CASSARDSGNTIYF
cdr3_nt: TGTGCCAGCAGTGCCCGGGACTCTGGAAACACCATATATTTT

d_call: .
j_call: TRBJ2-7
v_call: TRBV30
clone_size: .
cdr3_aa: CAWSRGLGYEQYF
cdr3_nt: TGTGCCTGGAGTAGGGGTCTTGGGTACGAGCAGTACTTC

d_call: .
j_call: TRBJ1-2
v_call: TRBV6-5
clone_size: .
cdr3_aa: CASSYPTGYYGYTF
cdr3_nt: TGTGCCAGCAGTTACCCCACAGGGTACTATGGCTACACCTTC

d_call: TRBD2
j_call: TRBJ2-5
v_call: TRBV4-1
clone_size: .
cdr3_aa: CASSNPTSGRNQETQYF
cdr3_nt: TGCGCCAGCAGCAACCCGACTAGCGGGAGGAATCAAGAGACCCAGTACTTC

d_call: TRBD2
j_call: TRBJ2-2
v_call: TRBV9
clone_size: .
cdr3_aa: CASSVTSGNTGELFF
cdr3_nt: TGTGCCAGCAGCGTAACTAGCGGAAACACCGGGGAGCTGTTTTTT

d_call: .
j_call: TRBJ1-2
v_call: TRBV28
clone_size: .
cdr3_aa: CASSSPRGGKSWYTF
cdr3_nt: TGTGCCAGCAGTTCCCCCCGCGGGGGAAAGTCTTGGTACACCTTC

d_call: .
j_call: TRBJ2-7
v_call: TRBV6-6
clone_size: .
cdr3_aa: CASSSLGTWEQYF
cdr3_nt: TGTGCCAGCAGTTCCTTGGGGACTTGGGAGCAGTACTTC

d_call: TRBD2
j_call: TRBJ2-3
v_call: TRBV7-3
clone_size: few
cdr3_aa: CASSLTGGRKDTQYF
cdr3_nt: TGTGCCAGCAGCTTAACGGGAGGGCGAAAAGATACGCAGTATTTT

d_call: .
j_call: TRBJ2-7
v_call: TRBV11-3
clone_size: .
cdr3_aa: CASSVRLSYEQYF
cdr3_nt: TGTGCCAGCAGCGTGAGACTCTCCTACGAGCAGTACTTC

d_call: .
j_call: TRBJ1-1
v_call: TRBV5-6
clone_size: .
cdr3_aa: CASRYGRNPNTEAFF
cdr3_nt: TGTGCCAGCAGATATGGGAGAAATCCGAACACTGAAGCTTTCTTT

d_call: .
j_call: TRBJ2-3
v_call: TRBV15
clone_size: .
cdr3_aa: CATSREGGWGDTQYF
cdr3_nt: TGTGCCACCAGCAGAGAGGGCGGGTGGGGAGATACGCAGTATTTT

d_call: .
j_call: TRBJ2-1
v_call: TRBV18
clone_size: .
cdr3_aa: CASSPGYSSYNEQFF
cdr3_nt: TGTGCCAGCTCACCCGGGTACAGCTCCTACAATGAGCAGTTCTTC

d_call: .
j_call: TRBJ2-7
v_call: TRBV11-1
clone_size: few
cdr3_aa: CASSFVAYEQYF
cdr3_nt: TGTGCCAGCAGCTTCGTTGCCTACGAGCAGTACTTC